This T cell receptor (beta chain) was recovered during a study of OX40 agonist ivuxolimab in advanced cancers. Study in general: The study treated patients with ivuxolimab, an agonistic anti-OX40 (CD134) antibody. Participants could have had prior anti-PD-1, anti-PD-L1 or anti-CTLA-4 therapy, and about 40% had some. Study-level points and caveats: Both CD4+ and CD8+ T cell populations in blood had undergone clonal expansion by week 6 at 0.1 to 3.0 mg/kg.

There are 15 residues in the CDR3. Germline V CDR1 and CDR2: SGHVS, FQNEAQ. V was pared by 1 base and J by 0 bases, with 7 bases between. Clones were read by immunoSEQ multiplex PCR, and TCRdb kept only the in-frame ones, dropping some. The sample contains tens of thousands of clones, just over 90% of which appear only once. About this clone: No antigen is known for it.

The starting material was CD4+ or CD8+ T cells sorted from blood, obtained in a trial of the OX40 agonist ivuxolimab. V gene TRBV7-8 combines with J gene TRBJ1-3; perhaps TRBD1 as D (5 bases). The TCR comes from an adult with an advanced solid tumor such as melanoma, head and neck, liver or kidney cancer. Here the CDR3 DNA reads TGTGCCAGCAGCTTAGGAGGGGCCTCTGGAAACACCATATATTTT. Translation: CASSLGGASGNTIYF.